Each of the 20 T cell receptor beta chains below was sequenced from the same sample in a study of blood T cell repertoires in COVID-19. Sequencing used immunoSEQ multiplex PCR; TCRdb keeps in-frame clones, though not all of them. The sample yields 180,000 or so clones, 76% seen once. The specimen sequenced was peripheral blood. The origin of the receptors is a woman aged 45-65 years with active or convalescent COVID-19.

A remark on this clone: Additional DNA sequences in this sample encode the identical CDR3. V gene TRBV28 combines with J gene TRBJ1-6; 9 bases are shared with TRBD1. J gave up 0 bases and V 8 bases, and 2 bases lay outside the gene matches. This CDR3 has 15 residues. Germline CDR1 reads MDHEN; CDR2 reads SYDVKM. The CDR3 spells CASGTGSSYNSPLHF. The DNA of the CDR3 is TGTGCCAGCGGGACAGGGAGCTCCTATAATTCACCCCTCCACTTT.

CDR3 amino acids: CASSSGGRRTEAFF. The CDR3 bases are TGTGCCAGCAGCTCAGGGGGACGAAGGACTGAAGCTTTCTTT. This sequence joins TRBV5-4 and TRBJ1-1; 7 bases are a match to TRBD1. V gave up 3 bases and J gave up 5 bases; unmatched junction bases: 7. CDR3 size: 14 residues. Germline V gene data show CDR1 as SGHNT and CDR2 as YYREEE (reference sequence).

This clone was observed a single time. This chain connects TRBV19 to TRBJ1-2, with a tentative D call TRBD1 (5 bases). In germline, CDR1 is LNHDA, CDR2 SQIVND (reference sequence). The CDR3 covers 13 residues. Trimming took 5 bases from V and 4 from J, leaving 11 bases between them. CDR3 in amino acids: CASSGQPPYGYTF. CDR3 nucleotides: TGTGCCAGTAGTGGACAACCTCCCTATGGCTACACCTTC.

This clone has only a few counts. The gene calls are TRBV7-9 and TRBJ1-3; 10 nucleotides agree with TRBD1. This CDR3 is built from 19 residues. Trimming took 5 bases from V and 0 from J; bases not matched to a gene: 13. The V gene's germline CDR1 is SEHNR and CDR2 FQNEAQ (reference sequence). Here the CDR3 DNA reads TGTGCCAGCAGCGCCCCCGGGACAGGGGTCGCGATCTCTGGAAACACCATATATTTT. This encodes CASSAPGTGVAISGNTIYF.

The rearrangement uses TRBV15 and TRBJ2-3, with 11 bases that match TRBD2. CDR1 is LNHNV, CDR2 YYDKDF, per germline (reference sequence). J was trimmed by 5 bases and V by 3 bases; bases with no gene match: 4. This CDR3 region has 15 residues. CDR3 amino acids: CATSRGGLAGDTQYF. The CDR3 DNA follows: TGTGCCACCAGCAGGGGAGGACTAGCGGGAGATACGCAGTATTTT.

J is TRBJ2-5 and V is TRBV18, with unresolved D. V dropped 1 base and J dropped 4 bases, with 4 bases sitting between them. Germline CDR1 reads KGHSH; CDR2 reads LQKENI. The length of the CDR3 is 12 residues. CDR3 protein: CASSPRPETQYF. In nucleotides, the CDR3 is TGTGCCAGCTCACCACGGCCAGAGACCCAGTACTTC.

A few counts support this clone. V gene TRBV11-2 combines with J gene TRBJ1-1, with 9 bases that match TRBD1. With V trimmed by 2 bases and J by 6 bases, 7 bases remained unmatched. Germline-derived CDR1 and CDR2 are SGHAT and FQNNGV. CDR3 length: 15 residues. CDR3 DNA sequence: TGTGCCAGCAGCTTAACCGGGACAGGGAGTTCTGAAGCTTTCTTT. This encodes CASSLTGTGSSEAFF.

This sequence joins TRBV6-5 and TRBJ2-5; weak D call: TRBD2 (6 bases). Per the germline V gene, CDR1 is MNHEY and CDR2 is SVGAGI. The V end lost 0 bases, the J end lost 5 bases, and 13 bases lay between the germline ends. The CDR3 loop spans 15 amino acids. CDR3 in amino acids: CASSYSMGGAETQYF. The CDR3 bases are TGTGCCAGCAGTTACTCAATGGGGGGTGCCGAGACCCAGTACTTC.

V and J are TRBV19 and TRBJ2-1; tentatively, D is TRBD1 (5 bases). Germline assignment: CDR1 LNHDA and CDR2 SQIVND (reference sequence). The CDR3 is 17 residues long. The ends were cut back, 1 base at V and 0 bases at J, with 13 bases in the middle. The CDR3 spells CASSIASTVYSYNEQFF. The DNA for the CDR3 is TGTGCCAGTAGTATAGCCTCGACAGTCTACTCCTACAATGAGCAGTTCTTC.

This clone was observed once. The gene calls are TRBV5-1 and TRBJ2-3, with 8 bases identical to TRBD2. Unmatched junction bases numbered 6, after V lost 3 bases and J lost 3 bases. CDR3 length: 15 amino acids. Germline V gives CDR1 SGHRS, CDR2 YFSETQ. The CDR3 region is CASSSGGGQTDTQYF. The DNA for the CDR3 is TGCGCCAGCAGCTCTGGCGGGGGGCAGACAGATACGCAGTATTTT.

V and J are TRBV10-2 and TRBJ2-3; tentative D call: TRBD2 (6 bases). The V and J ends lost 6 bases and 1 base respectively, with 14 bases between them. CDR1 is WSHSY, CDR2 SAAADI, per germline. The CDR3 loop spans 15 amino acids. The CDR3 here is CASRRVAERTDTQYF. CDR3 nucleotides: TGCGCCAGCAGGAGGGTAGCGGAACGCACAGATACGCAGTATTTT.

The chain combines TRBV7-3 with TRBJ2-1; tentatively, D is TRBD2 (5 bases). Trimming removed 5 bases at V and 9 bases at J, with 11 bases between. The CDR3 consists of 12 residues. Germline values: CDR1 SGHTA, CDR2 FQGTGA. The CDR3 spells CASSRSEGEQFF. CDR3 coding DNA: TGTGCCAGCAGCCGGAGTGAGGGTGAGCAGTTCTTC. Using reference TRBV7-3 and TRBJ2-1 for the parts outside the CDR3, the full variable domain is GAGVSQTPSNKVTEKGKYVELRCDPISGHTALYWYRQSLGQGPEFLIYFQGTGAADDSGLPNDRFFAVRPEGSVSTLKIQRTERGDSAVYLCASSRSEGEQFFGPGTRLTVL.

In this sample, this clone turned up a few times. V usage is TRBV6-5 and J usage is TRBJ1-1; tentative D call: TRBD1 (5 bases). The CDR3 totals 14 residues. The V gene's germline CDR1 is MNHEY and CDR2 SVGAGI. Trimming took 6 bases from V and 1 from J, leaving 12 bases between them. CDR3 bases: TGTGCCAGCAGAAGGGGCGCAGGGAACACTGAAGCTTTCTTT. This codes for CASRRGAGNTEAFF.

J is TRBJ2-7 and V is TRBV5-1; D remains ambiguous. Trimming removed 4 bases at V and 1 base at J, with 6 bases between. Germline V gene sequence: CDR1 SGHRS, CDR2 YFSETQ. The CDR3 consists of 12 residues. The CDR3 protein is CASSPPSYEQYF. The CDR3 DNA is TGCGCCAGCAGCCCTCCTTCCTACGAGCAGTACTTC. The full variable domain, in which reference TRBV5-1 and TRBJ2-7 provide the parts outside the CDR3, is KAGVTQTPRYLIKTRGQQVTLSCSPISGHRSVSWYQQTPGQGLQFLFEYFSETQRNKGNFPGRFSGRQFSNSRSEMNVSTLELGDSALYLCASSPPSYEQYFGPGTRLTVT.

As for this clone: One junction end does not reproduce the germline sequence, and a read error may be involved. The rearrangement joins TRBV7-7 to TRBJ2-2, with D uncertain. The CDR3 is 14 residues long. Germline-derived CDR1 and CDR2 are SSHAT and FNYEAQ (reference sequence). The CDR3, as DNA: TGTGCTAGCAGCTTAGCTGAGGACACCGGGGAGCTGTTTTTT. Translating gives CASSLAEDTGELFF.

This sequence joins TRBV11-2 and TRBJ1-4, with TRBD1 as a possible D gene (6 bases). This CDR3 spans 14 amino acids. Trimming stripped 5 bases from V and 3 bases from J, with 10 bases between. CDR1 SGHAT and CDR2 FQNNGV come from the germline V gene. Written as DNA, the CDR3 is TGTGCCAGCAGCAGCAGGGGTTCTAATGAAAAACTGTTTTTT. Its protein is CASSSRGSNEKLFF.

This chain links TRBV4-2 with TRBJ1-1; TRBD1 agrees at 10 bases. J gave up 3 bases and V 0 bases, and 4 bases lay outside the gene matches. CDR3 length equals 16 residues. Germline assignment: CDR1 LGHNA and CDR2 YNFKEQ. In DNA form, the CDR3 reads TGTGCCAGCAGCCAAGAAGGGGACAGGGGAGACACTGAAGCTTTCTTT. Translating gives CASSQEGDRGDTEAFF.

The chain carries TRBV6-4 and TRBJ1-5; 7 bases agree with TRBD1. CDR1 MRHNA and CDR2 SNTAGT come from the germline V gene. The CDR3 consists of 18 residues. V gave up 4 bases and J gave up 0 bases; unmatched junction bases: 12. CDR3 in amino acids: CASSVPTGWIYSNQPQHF. The CDR3 DNA is TGTGCCAGCAGTGTTCCGACAGGGTGGATTTATAGCAATCAGCCCCAGCATTTT.

This chain connects TRBV5-5 to TRBJ1-6; D might be TRBD1 (5 bases). This CDR3 spans 14 amino acids. With 3 bases removed from V and 6 bases from J, the gap between germline ends came to 10 bases. CDR1 is SGHKS and CDR2 is YYEKEE in the germline V gene (reference sequence). The CDR3 region is CASSYTGLNSPLHF. CDR3 DNA: TGTGCCAGCAGCTATACAGGTCTTAATTCACCCCTCCACTTT.

This chain joins TRBV5-4 and TRBJ2-7; D uncertain. V was trimmed by 2 bases and J by 5 bases, leaving 8 bases between them. This CDR3 contains 12 residues. CDR1 is SGHNT, CDR2 YYREEE, per germline (reference sequence). The CDR3 reads CASSFLSDEQYF. In DNA form, the CDR3 reads TGTGCCAGCAGCTTTCTATCGGACGAGCAGTACTTC.